The rows below give T cell receptor beta chains drawn from one sample of a study of T-cell memory formation after mild COVID-19. TCRdb passed the 5' RACE reads through MiXCR, listing each CDR3 protein once. In the table there are around 250,000 distinct CDR3 sequences, 8% to 10% of which are singletons. The sequenced material came from PBMCs or a T cell subset sorted from them (not recorded which). These receptors came from a man between 18 and 35 years old who had mild COVID-19 (a few samples of this study predate the infection). Cell type and time point are not known. Both conserved end residues are part of each CDR3. The order of the fields is CDR3 length, clone size, J gene, V gene, D gene, CDR3 protein, CDR3 DNA. A D gene is named only where the DNA matches it firmly. Clone size is stated in some rows and not others, as once, few, many or a class when expanded.

16,-,TRBJ2-5,TRBV11-2,-,CASSHLELPIKETQYF,TGTGCCAGCAGCCACCTGGAGTTGCCTATCAAAGAGACCCAGTACTTC
13,many,TRBJ1-1,TRBV5-1,TRBD1,CASSLEGAPEAFF,TGCGCCAGCAGCTTAGAGGGGGCCCCTGAAGCTTTCTTT
12,-,TRBJ1-1,TRBV5-6,-,CASRWKNTEAFF,TGTGCCAGCAGGTGGAAGAACACTGAAGCTTTCTTT
14,-,TRBJ2-5,TRBV20-1,TRBD2,CSGTSGGKQETQYF,TGCAGCGGGACTAGCGGGGGAAAGCAAGAGACCCAGTACTTC
13,few,TRBJ1-5,TRBV29-1,-,CSVGGQNDQPQHF,TGCAGCGTGGGGGGGCAGAATGATCAGCCCCAGCATTTT
12,few,TRBJ2-1,TRBV19,-,CASSIGRNEQFF,TGTGCCAGTAGTATAGGACGGAATGAGCAGTTCTTC
15,many,TRBJ2-2,TRBV5-1,-,CASSLAGSPTGELFF,TGCGCCAGCAGCTTGGCAGGGTCTCCCACCGGGGAGCTGTTTTTT
16,few,TRBJ1-2,TRBV20-1,-,CSADNPLAPLLHGYTF,TGCAGTGCTGACAACCCTCTGGCCCCTTTACTACATGGCTACACCTTC
16,few,TRBJ2-1,TRBV5-1,TRBD2,CASSLGNGGAYNEQFF,TGCGCCAGCAGCTTGGGGAACGGGGGGGCTTACAATGAGCAGTTCTTC
15,-,TRBJ2-4,TRBV5-5,-,CASRSGGGLRDIQYF,TGTGCCAGCAGATCTGGAGGGGGCCTGAGGGACATTCAGTACTTC
12,many,TRBJ2-7,TRBV12-3/TRBV12-4,-,CASSPAGYEQYF,TGTGCCAGCAGTCCCGCAGGCTACGAGCAGTACTTC
16,few,TRBJ1-3,TRBV7-2,-,CASSSARGGSGNTIYF,TGTGCCAGCAGCTCCGCGAGGGGAGGCTCTGGAAACACCATATATTTT
15,-,TRBJ1-6,TRBV2,TRBD1,CASSGRGQSNSPLHF,TGTGCCAGCAGCGGGAGGGGGCAGTCAAATTCACCCCTCCACTTT
15,-,TRBJ2-7,TRBV7-9,-,CASSLGTGIHYEQYF,TGTGCCAGCAGCTTAGGAACCGGGATACACTACGAGCAGTACTTC
15,-,TRBJ1-3,TRBV7-2,TRBD1,CASSAGGRPGNTIYF,TGTGCCAGCAGCGCAGGGGGACGCCCTGGAAACACCATATATTTT
15,few,TRBJ2-3,TRBV2,TRBD1,CASSRDRTSTDTQYF,TGTGCCAGCAGCCGGGACAGGACTAGCACAGATACGCAGTATTTT
14,-,TRBJ2-3,TRBV7-9,-,CASSLLGGVDTQYF,TGTGCCAGCAGCTTACTCGGTGGCGTAGATACGCAGTATTTT
14,few,TRBJ1-2,TRBV7-9,-,CASSSGSATGGYTF,TGTGCCAGCAGTTCAGGTTCAGCTACGGGGGGCTACACCTTC
11,many,TRBJ2-1,TRBV25-1,-,CASSGANEQFF,TGTGCCAGCAGTGGGGCCAATGAGCAGTTCTTC
15,-,TRBJ2-7,TRBV6-5,-,CASSYGSGRPYEQYF,TGTGCCAGCAGTTACGGGTCAGGGAGGCCCTACGAGCAGTACTTC
15,-,TRBJ1-5,TRBV5-1,TRBD1,CASSITGTGYQPQHF,TGCGCCAGCAGCATCACCGGGACAGGGTATCAGCCCCAGCATTTT
17,few,TRBJ1-5,TRBV6-5,-,CASSERTGTYSNQPQHF,TGTGCCAGCAGCGAACGGACGGGTACCTATAGCAATCAGCCCCAGCATTTT